This entry describes one T cell receptor (beta chain). The antigen remains undetermined. This sample is part of a study of OX40 agonist ivuxolimab in advanced cancers. Method: immunoSEQ multiplex PCR; TCRdb's copy keeps in-frame clones and lacks some. The sample lists 65,000 to 85,000 clones; around 87% were seen once. This CDR3 has 15 residues. The V gene end was trimmed by 6 bases and the J gene end by 6 bases; junction bases not matched to a gene: 12. Germline V gene data show CDR1 as MNHNS and CDR2 as SASEGT. Regarding the study as a whole: Both CD4+ and CD8+ T cell populations in blood had undergone clonal expansion by week 6 at 0.1 to 3.0 mg/kg. Low normalized T-cell clonal expansion was additionally recorded for some nonresponders.

The sample in question was CD4+ or CD8+ T cells sorted from blood, obtained in a trial of the OX40 agonist ivuxolimab. This TCR was recovered from an adult with an advanced solid tumor such as melanoma, head and neck, liver or kidney cancer. The chain is built from TRBV6-1 and TRBJ2-7; 9 bases fit TRBD1. In DNA, the CDR3 is TGTGCCAGCAGAGTACCGGGACAGGGTTCCGGCGAGCAGTACTTC. It translates to CASRVPGQGSGEQYF.